This T cell receptor (beta chain) was recovered during a study of prognosis after radiotherapy for stage I lung cancer. Overall study: The study included approximately 14 patients with newly diagnosed primary stage I lung tumors and 4 to 6 with oligometastatic NSCLC after surgical resection of the primary tumor. Whole-study results and caveats: Patients with metastases reportedly showed TRBV and TRBJ gene usage that differed from patients without metastases. Counted unique TCR clones declined after stereotactic body radiation therapy (median 10,088 versus 6,861).

Each of the patients had no lymph node involvement on CT and PET/CT and no prior chemotherapy, radiotherapy or other malignancies. From genomic DNA, TCR beta CDR3 was amplified by two-round multiplex PCR. Primers were specific to each TRBV and TRBJ gene in first-round PCR. TCRdb re-derived calls from the multiplex PCR reads in MiXCR, one entry per CDR3 protein. The sample records some 60,000 distinct CDR3 sequences, approximately 25% being singletons. This clonotype was seen at least ten times. Its antigen is currently unknown. The CDR3 consists of 9 residues. Trimming cost V 7 bases and J 8 bases, with 8 bases left between them. Germline values: CDR1 SQVTM, CDR2 ANQGSEA.

This chain uses TRBV29-1 with TRBJ1-2, with no clear D. This specimen was PBMCs, taken before or after stereotactic body radiation therapy (not recorded which). This TCR came from a donor over 45 with non-small cell lung cancer. CDR3 nucleotide sequence: TGCAGCGCTCAGGACGGCTACACCTTC. The encoded protein is CSAQDGYTF.